This T cell receptor (beta chain) was found in a study of Ad26.COV2.S vaccination and SARS-CoV-2 variants. Study-wide background: Each vaccinee took Ad26.COV2.S intramuscularly, once or twice 56 days apart. Study-wide points: Measurements of TCR breadth and depth may have given underestimates of the total T cell responses.

Profiling relied on immunoSEQ multiplex PCR, and the TCRdb table lists in-frame clones only, not all of them. The sample carries roughly 400,000 clones, approximately 90% recorded once. As regards this clone: The antigen is not known.

The CDR3 is 15 residues long. The V end lost 2 bases, the J end lost 0 bases, and 8 bases lay between the germline ends. CDR1 and CDR2 (germline): SGHTA, FQGTGA. Treatment noted: 19 received Ad26.COV2.S at low or high dose, single or two shots; a few received placebo; per-sample allocation not given. The study sampled participants on day 63 after the first vaccine or placebo injection. Within Boston, the person who donated was an adult of 18-55 years. This specimen was peripheral blood, taken in a trial of Ad26.COV2.S vaccine versus placebo. This clonotype was sampled from a person aged 18-60 years who received the Ad26.COV2.S COVID-19 vaccine or a placebo. The chain carries TRBV7-3 and TRBJ2-1, with D perhaps TRBD2 (5 bases). As DNA, the CDR3 is TGTGCCAGCAGCTTATCCGAGGGCTCCTACAATGAGCAGTTCTTC. It codes for CASSLSEGSYNEQFF.